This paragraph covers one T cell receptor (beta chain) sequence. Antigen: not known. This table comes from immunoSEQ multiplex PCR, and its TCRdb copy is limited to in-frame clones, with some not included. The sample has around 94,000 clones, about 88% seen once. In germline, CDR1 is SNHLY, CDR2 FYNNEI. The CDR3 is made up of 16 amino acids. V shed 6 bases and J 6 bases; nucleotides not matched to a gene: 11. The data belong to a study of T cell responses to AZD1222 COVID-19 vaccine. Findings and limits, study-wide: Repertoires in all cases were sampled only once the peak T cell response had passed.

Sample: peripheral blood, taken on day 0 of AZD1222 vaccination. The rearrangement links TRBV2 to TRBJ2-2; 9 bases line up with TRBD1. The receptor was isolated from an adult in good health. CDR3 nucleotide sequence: TGTGCCAGCAGCCCAATGGGGACAGGGTCGGCCGGGGAGCTGTTTTTT. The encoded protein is CASSPMGTGSAGELFF.